The entry that follows covers one TCR beta chain sequence. Its antigen is not known. PCR involved 60 Vbeta and 13 Jbeta primers. Here immunoSEQ multiplex PCR was the method, and the copy in TCRdb shows in-frame clones only, minus some. The table includes tens of thousands of clones, roughly 80% detected once. The record originates from a study of cytomegalovirus exposure and HLA in healthy donors. Overall study context: A previous analysis identified approximately 110 million unique TCR beta sequences derived from 180 million or so T cells. General observations from the study: Confirmation in vitro established that a few CMV-associated chains were specific for CMV antigens. Donors were assumed by presence/absence analyses to have roughly uniform sequencing depth.

The sequenced sample consisted of PBMCs. The source of this sequence is a man in his forties in good health and CMV-seronegative.

CDR3 in DNA: TGTGCCAGCTCACTGGGGGGGGAGGAAGCTTTCTTT. Translation: CASSLGGEEAFF. The V and J genes are TRBV18 and TRBJ1-1; TRBD1 might be the D (5 bases). The CDR3 consists of 12 residues. CDR1 and CDR2 from the germline V gene are KGHSH and LQKENI. The V end lost 4 bases, the J end lost 8 bases, and 11 bases lay between the germline ends.